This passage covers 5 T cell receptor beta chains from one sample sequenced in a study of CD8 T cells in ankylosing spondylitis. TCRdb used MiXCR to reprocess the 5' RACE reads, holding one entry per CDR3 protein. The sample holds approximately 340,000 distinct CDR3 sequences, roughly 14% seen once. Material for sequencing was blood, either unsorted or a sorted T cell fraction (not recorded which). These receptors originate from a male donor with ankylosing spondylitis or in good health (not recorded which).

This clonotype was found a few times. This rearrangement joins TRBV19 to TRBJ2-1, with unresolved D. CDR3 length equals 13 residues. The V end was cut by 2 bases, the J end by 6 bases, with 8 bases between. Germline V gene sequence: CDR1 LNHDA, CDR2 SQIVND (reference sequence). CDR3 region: CASSIRQLNEQFF. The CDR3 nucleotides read TGTGCCAGTAGTATACGGCAGCTCAATGAGCAGTTCTTC.

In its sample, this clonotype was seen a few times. This chain's CDR3 is CASSYLLPGLAGYNEQFF. The CDR3, as DNA: TGTGCCAGCAGTTACTTGCTACCGGGACTAGCGGGCTACAATGAGCAGTTCTTC. This sequence joins TRBV6-5 and TRBJ2-1, with 12 bases fitting TRBD2. This CDR3 is 18 amino acids long. Germline V gives CDR1 MNHEY, CDR2 SVGAGI. V gave up 1 base and J gave up 3 bases; unmatched junction bases: 7.

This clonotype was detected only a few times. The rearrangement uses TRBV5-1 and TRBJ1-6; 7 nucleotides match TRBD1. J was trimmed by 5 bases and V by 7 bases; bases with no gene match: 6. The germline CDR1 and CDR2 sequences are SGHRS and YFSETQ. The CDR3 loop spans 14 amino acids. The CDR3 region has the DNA TGCGCCAGCGCGGGACAGAGCAATAATTCACCCCTCCACTTT. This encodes CASAGQSNNSPLHF. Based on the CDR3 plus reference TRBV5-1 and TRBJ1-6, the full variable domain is KAGVTQTPRYLIKTRGQQVTLSCSPISGHRSVSWYQQTPGQGLQFLFEYFSETQRNKGNFPGRFSGRQFSNSRSEMNVSTLELGDSALYLCASAGQSNNSPLHFGNGTRLTVT.

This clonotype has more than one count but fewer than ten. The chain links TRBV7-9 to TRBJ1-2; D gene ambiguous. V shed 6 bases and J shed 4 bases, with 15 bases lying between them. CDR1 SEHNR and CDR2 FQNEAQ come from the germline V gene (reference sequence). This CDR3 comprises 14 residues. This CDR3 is CASRPAGDGYGYTF. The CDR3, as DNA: TGTGCCAGCAGGCCTGCCGGGGATGGCTATGGCTACACCTTC. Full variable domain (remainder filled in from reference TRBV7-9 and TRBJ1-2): DTGVSQNPRHKITKRGQNVTFRCDPISEHNRLYWYRQTLGQGPEFLTYFQNEAQLEKSRLLSDRFSAERPKGSFSTLEIQRTEQGDSAMYLCASRPAGDGYGYTFGSGTRLTVV.

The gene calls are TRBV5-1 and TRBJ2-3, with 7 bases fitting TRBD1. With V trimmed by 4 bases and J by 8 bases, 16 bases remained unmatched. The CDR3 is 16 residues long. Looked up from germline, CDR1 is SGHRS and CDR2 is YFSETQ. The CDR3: CASSPPTGSSPVTQYF. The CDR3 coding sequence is TGCGCCAGCAGCCCCCCGACAGGGTCCTCCCCGGTTACGCAGTATTTT.